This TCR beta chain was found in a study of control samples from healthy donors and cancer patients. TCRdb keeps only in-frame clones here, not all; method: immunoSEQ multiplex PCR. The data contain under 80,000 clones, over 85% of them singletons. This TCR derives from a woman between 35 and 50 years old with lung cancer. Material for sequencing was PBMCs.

The CDR3 loop reads CASSPQGLGSPLHF. The CDR3 DNA sequence: TGTGCCAGCAGTCCACAGGGTTTAGGTTCACCCCTCCACTTT. The genes are TRBV6-6 and TRBJ1-6; weak D call: TRBD1 (6 bases). The CDR3 covers 14 residues. V gave up 5 bases and J gave up 9 bases, with 14 bases separating them. Germline values: CDR1 MNHNY, CDR2 SVGAGI (reference sequence).